This note documents a single T cell receptor (beta chain) sequence. This clone may be a read error of a much larger clone one base away. This sample was included in a study of blood T cells in healthy people across ages. Through a sample-barcoded 5' primer and a J-beta primer mix, a second PCR was run for about 7 to 12 cycles. Each cDNA molecule received a tag from a template-switch adaptor that had 12 random nucleotides. Each CDR3 protein gets one entry after TCRdb re-called the 5' RACE reads with MiXCR. The sample gives about 1.1 million distinct CDR3 sequences, roughly two fifths of which show up once; roughly 14% is in the top ten. Germline V CDR1 and CDR2: MGHRA, YSYEKL. The V end was cut by 1 base, the J end by 0 bases, with 6 bases between. The CDR3 length is 15 residues.

The TCR originated in a man younger than 35 in good health. What was sequenced was blood. The chain recombines TRBV4-1 with TRBJ1-4; D gene ambiguous. CDR3 residues: CASSQGRATNEKLFF. Written as DNA, the CDR3 is TGCGCCAGCAGCCAAGGACGGGCAACTAATGAAAAACTGTTTTTT.